This T cell receptor beta chain was identified during a study of blood T cell repertoires in COVID-19. Authors' data handling: For nucleated cells, counts were estimated from reference gene primer amplification. The table came from immunoSEQ multiplex PCR; TCRdb's copy has only in-frame clones and leaves some out. That table gives V, J and clone size, and the DNA gave D and trimming. The sample has tens of thousands of clones; approximately 80% are singletons. The origin of this receptor is a human donor in a cohort sampled during active COVID-19. Sequencing was carried out using peripheral blood.

CDR3 region: CASSTAGGGTDTQYF. CDR3 DNA sequence: TGCGCCAGCAGCACAGCGGGGGGAGGCACAGATACGCAGTATTTT. The chain joins TRBV5-1 to TRBJ2-3, with 9 bases aligning to TRBD2. CDR3 length: 15 amino acids. Germline-derived CDR1 and CDR2 are SGHRS and YFSETQ. The J segment lost 1 base and the V segment lost 4 bases, leaving 4 bases of the junction unmatched. Based on the CDR3 plus reference TRBV5-1 and TRBJ2-3, the full variable domain is KAGVTQTPRYLIKTRGQQVTLSCSPISGHRSVSWYQQTPGQGLQFLFEYFSETQRNKGNFPGRFSGRQFSNSRSEMNVSTLELGDSALYLCASSTAGGGTDTQYFGPGTRLTVL.